These 19 T cell receptor beta chains originate from one sample sequenced in a study of blood T cell repertoires in COVID-19. TCRdb's copy holds only in-frame clones and misses some; the assay was immunoSEQ multiplex PCR. Found here are 150,000 to 200,000 clones, 88% of them singletons; the top ten hold roughly 6%. Sequencing input: peripheral blood. The receptors derive from a man aged 35 to 55 with active or convalescent COVID-19.

The chain couples TRBV19 to TRBJ1-1; 9 bases are a match to TRBD1. Germline V gives CDR1 LNHDA, CDR2 SQIVND (reference sequence). This CDR3 is built from 16 residues. V shed 7 bases, J shed 11 bases, and the junction held 20 bases outside the gene matches. The CDR3 protein is CASTNSLGTGNIGAFF. The CDR3 nucleotides read TGTGCCAGTACCAACTCCCTAGGGACAGGGAATATCGGGGCTTTCTTT.

The chain has TRBV19 and TRBJ1-1; D ambiguous. Germline V gene data show CDR1 as LNHDA and CDR2 as SQIVND (reference sequence). The CDR3 spans 12 residues. V was cut by 5 bases and J by 6 bases, with 10 bases left in between. CDR3 region: CASSPPESEAFF. In nucleotides, the CDR3 is TGTGCCAGTAGTCCCCCTGAGTCTGAAGCTTTCTTT.

The V call is TRBV21-1, the J call TRBJ2-1; the tabulated D call, TRBD2, remains unverified against the DNA. TRBV21-1 is a recognized pseudogene. CDR3 size: 13 residues. CDR3 bases: TGTGCCAGCAGGCTAGCGGGCTACAATGAGCAGTTCTTC. As protein: CASRLAGYNEQFF.

This chain links TRBV28 with TRBJ2-3, with 10 bases matching TRBD1. Germline V gene data show CDR1 as MDHEN and CDR2 as SYDVKM. The V gene end was trimmed by 4 bases and the J gene end by 4 bases; junction bases not matched to a gene: 5. CDR3 length: 15 amino acids. The CDR3 coding sequence is TGTGCCAGCAGTTACCGGGACAGGGGTTCAGATACGCAGTATTTT. This codes for CASSYRDRGSDTQYF.

The CDR3 loop reads CASSEWGQGANNEQFF. CDR3 in DNA: TGTGCCAGCAGTGAATGGGGACAGGGGGCGAATAATGAGCAGTTCTTC. This chain joins TRBV25-1 and TRBJ2-1; 12 nucleotides align to TRBD1. The J segment lost 7 bases and the V segment lost 1 base, leaving 5 bases of the junction unmatched. From germline, CDR1 is MGHDK and CDR2 SYGVNS. This CDR3 has 16 amino acids.

The CDR3, as DNA: TGTGCCAGCAGTTACCCAGGGGACCACACAGATACGCAGTATTTT. Residues: CASSYPGDHTDTQYF. This sequence joins TRBV27 and TRBJ2-3; D might be TRBD1 (6 bases). The CDR3 has 15 amino acids. V was pared by 4 bases and J by 2 bases, with 13 bases between. The germline gives CDR1 MNHEY, CDR2 SMNVEV (reference sequence).

The chain recombines TRBV25-1 with TRBJ1-2, with D perhaps matching TRBD1 (5 bases). CDR3 length: 15 residues. The germline V and J ends were trimmed by 3 bases and 4 bases, with 15 bases remaining between them. Germline CDR1 reads MGHDK; CDR2 reads SYGVNS. Here the CDR3 DNA reads TGTGCCAGCAGTGATTTATGGGGCGCAGGCTATGGCTACACCTTC. It is translated as CASSDLWGAGYGYTF.

The chain recombines TRBV28 with TRBJ1-5; no definite D call. Germline V gives CDR1 MDHEN, CDR2 SYDVKM. The CDR3 length is 12 residues. The V end was cut by 1 base, the J end by 8 bases, with 6 bases between. CDR3: CASSLSRKPQHF. CDR3 nucleotides: TGTGCCAGCAGTTTATCCAGGAAGCCCCAGCATTTT.

This sequence joins TRBV19 and TRBJ1-6, with a weak D call TRBD1 (6 bases). CDR1 is LNHDA, CDR2 SQIVND, per germline (reference sequence). The V end was cut by 6 bases, the J end by 5 bases, with 14 bases between. There are 15 residues in the CDR3. The CDR3 DNA sequence: TGTGCCAGTAGGCTACAGGGTTCCAATAATTCACCCCTCCACTTT. The encoded protein is CASRLQGSNNSPLHF.

The rearrangement uses TRBV27 and TRBJ1-6; TRBD1 matches 8 bases. Germline CDR1 MNHEY, CDR2 SMNVEV (reference sequence). CDR3 length equals 17 residues. V lost 4 bases, J lost 11 bases, and 16 bases stayed unmatched. The CDR3 nucleotides are TGTGCCAGCAGTTCCCAGGACAGGGTAGGGGTAGAGACACCCCTCCACTTT. Residues: CASSSQDRVGVETPLHF.

This chain connects TRBV5-1 to TRBJ2-7; 7 bases map to TRBD2. The length of the CDR3 is 15 residues. The trim removed 0 bases at V and 3 bases at J, leaving 6 bases unmatched. The V gene's germline CDR1 is SGHRS and CDR2 YFSETQ. The CDR3 DNA follows: TGCGCCAGCAGCTTGGTTCCTAGCGGAAACTACGAGCAGTACTTC. Amino acid sequence: CASSLVPSGNYEQYF.

This chain uses TRBV5-1 with TRBJ2-2; TRBD2 agrees at 7 bases. V lost 7 bases and J lost 1; bases outside the gene matches: 4. This CDR3 contains 14 residues. CDR1 and CDR2 (germline): SGHRS, YFSETQ. The CDR3 DNA reads as TGCGCCAGCTCTGGCGGGGGGAACACCGGGGAGCTGTTTTTT. It specifies CASSGGGNTGELFF.

The chain links TRBV5-1 to TRBJ2-7, with 8 nucleotides matching TRBD2. V lost 4 bases to trimming and J lost 12 bases; unmatched junction nucleotides: 9. Looked up from germline, CDR1 is SGHRS and CDR2 is YFSETQ. CDR3 length equals 12 residues. The CDR3 DNA reads as TGCGCCAGCAGCACCGGGGGGGCGCGAGCGTACTTC. It translates to CASSTGGARAYF.

V and J are TRBV4-2 and TRBJ2-1; 7 positions agree with TRBD2. CDR3 length equals 18 residues. Germline loops: CDR1 LGHNA, CDR2 YNFKEQ. V lost 4 bases, J lost 5 bases, and 17 bases stayed unmatched. Written as DNA, the CDR3 is TGTGCCAGCAGCCCCCTCGGGAATTGGGGCGGGGGAGACAATGAGCAGTTCTTC. Translated, it gives CASSPLGNWGGGDNEQFF.

The J gene is TRBJ2-7, the V gene TRBV4-1; 10 bases fit TRBD2. The CDR3 spans 15 residues. V lost 4 bases and J lost 3; bases outside the gene matches: 6. Germline CDR1 is MGHRA and CDR2 is YSYEKL. The CDR3 DNA is TGCGCCAGCAGCCTTGGACTAGCGGATTACTACGAGCAGTACTTC. The encoded protein is CASSLGLADYYEQYF.

The CDR3 region has the DNA TGTGCCAGCAGCCGAGTACCGGGACAGGGGGTCTATGAGCAGTTCTTC. It codes for CASSRVPGQGVYEQFF. The chain links TRBV7-8 to TRBJ2-1; 11 bases fit TRBD1. Germline CDR1 is SGHVS and CDR2 is FQNEAQ. The CDR3 length is 16 residues. V was pared by 5 bases and J by 8 bases, with 11 bases of the junction left unmatched.

The V and J genes are TRBV5-6 and TRBJ1-4; D remains ambiguous. Trimming cost V 2 bases and J 7 bases, with 18 bases left between them. The germline V gene has CDR1 SGHDT and CDR2 YYEEEE. This CDR3 has 16 amino acids. DNA for the CDR3: TGTGCCAGCAGCTTAGGACCGGGAGGAGGAGGTGAAAAACTGTTTTTT. This codes for CASSLGPGGGGEKLFF.

This rearrangement joins TRBV2 to TRBJ1-2; no reliable D call. Germline values: CDR1 SNHLY, CDR2 FYNNEI. CDR3 size: 11 residues. The V end lost 9 bases, the J end lost 4 bases, and 9 bases lay between the germline ends. DNA of the CDR3: TGTGCCAGTATAGTTGCCTATGGCTACACCTTC. Residues: CASIVAYGYTF.

V usage is TRBV12-3 or TRBV12-4 and J usage is TRBJ1-2; D is undetermined. The CDR3 loop spans 13 amino acids. The V end was cut by 2 bases, the J end by 4 bases, with 8 bases between. CDR3 DNA: TGTGCCAGCAGTTTAATACAGAGCTATGGCTACACCTTC. Translation gives CASSLIQSYGYTF.